The rows below give T cell receptor beta chains drawn from one sample of a study of cytomegalovirus exposure and HLA in healthy donors. The repertoire was sequenced with immunoSEQ multiplex PCR; TCRdb's copy has only in-frame clones and lacks some. The table has about 82,000 clones, approximately 79% seen once. Sequencing was done on a sample of PBMCs. The origin of the receptors is a human donor in good health. Each CDR3 is given with its conserved first and last residue. D genes are given only for firm matches. A row's size may be missing; if present it is once, few, many or a size class.

TRBJ2-3 | - | - | TRBV6-5 | 14 | TGTGCCAGCAGCCTCGGGAAGGGCACAGATACGCAGTATTTT | CASSLGKGTDTQYF
TRBJ2-5 | once | TRBD2 | TRBV5-1 | 18 | TGCGCCAGCAGCCGATCCGGGGGGCGGGGGGTTACCCAAGAGACCCAGTACTTC | CASSRSGGRGVTQETQYF
TRBJ1-6 | - | - | TRBV5-5 | 13 | TGTGCCAGCAGCTTCCAATTGGAGGGACCCCTCCACTTT | CASSFQLEGPLHF
TRBJ2-1 | - | - | TRBV6-5 | 14 | TGTGCCAGCAGTTACCCGGGCCGGGGAACTGAGCAGTTCTTC | CASSYPGRGTEQFF
TRBJ1-4 | - | - | TRBV7-9 | 14 | TGTGCCAGCAGCTTAGCCGGGGGAGGCGAAAAACTGTTTTTT | CASSLAGGGEKLFF
TRBJ2-7 | few | - | TRBV21-1 | 14 | TGTGCCACCTTACAGGGGCCAAAATCCTACGAGCAGTACTTC | CATLQGPKSYEQYF
TRBJ2-7 | - | TRBD1 | TRBV5-1 | 16 | TGCGCCAGCAGCTTGGGCCCCGGGACAGGGGCCTACGAGCAGTACTTC | CASSLGPGTGAYEQYF
TRBJ1-4 | - | - | TRBV12-5 | 16 | TGTGCTAGTGGCCAGGGGCGTGTTGTGAAAGACGAAAAACTGTTTTTT | CASGQGRVVKDEKLFF
TRBJ1-6 | - | TRBD1 | TRBV19 | 13 | TGTGCCAGCCGTACAGGGGTCAATTCACCCCTCCACTTT | CASRTGVNSPLHF
TRBJ1-1 | once | - | TRBV5-1 | 16 | TGCGCCAGCAGCTTGAGGACGAGCGGACAGAGCACTGAAGCTTTCTTT | CASSLRTSGQSTEAFF
TRBJ2-2 | - | TRBD2 | TRBV7-2 | 17 | TGTGCCAGCAGCTTAGCGCCTAGCGGGCTGAACACCGGGGAGCTGTTTTTT | CASSLAPSGLNTGELFF
TRBJ1-4 | once | - | TRBV19 | 14 | TGTGCCAGTAGTGTCCGGCGGGGGCATGAAAAACTGTTTTTT | CASSVRRGHEKLFF
TRBJ2-3 | - | TRBD1 | TRBV6-6 | 16 | TGTGCCAGCAGTTACGGGCAGGGGGCATCCACAGATACGCAGTATTTT | CASSYGQGASTDTQYF
TRBJ2-7 | - | - | TRBV11-2 | 15 | TGTGCCAGCAGCTTAGAGTTGGCTCGGGCGGGCGAGCAGTACTTC | CASSLELARAGEQYF
TRBJ2-5 | - | TRBD2 | TRBV6-1 | 15 | TGTGCCAGCAGTGGGACTAGCGGGGGGGCCGAGACCCAGTACTTC | CASSGTSGGAETQYF
TRBJ2-3 | - | TRBD2 | TRBV19 | 13 | TGTGCCAGTAATTTACTAGCGGGAGATACGCAGTATTTT | CASNLLAGDTQYF
TRBJ1-2 | - | - | TRBV29-1 | 13 | TGCAGCGTTGAAGGGGAGTCCCCCTATGGCTACACCTTC | CSVEGESPYGYTF
TRBJ1-5 | - | - | TRBV6-5 | 13 | TGTGCCAGCAGGAGCCGCAGCAATCAGCCCCAGCATTTT | CASRSRSNQPQHF
TRBJ1-1 | - | TRBD1 | TRBV7-6 | 15 | TGTGCCAGCAGCTTAGGTCAGGGGGGTGGGACTGAAGCTTTCTTT | CASSLGQGGGTEAFF
TRBJ2-1 | - | TRBD2 | TRBV5-1 | 15 | TGCGCCAGCAGCACGACTAGCGGGGACTACAATGAGCAGTTCTTC | CASSTTSGDYNEQFF
TRBJ1-2 | - | TRBD1 | TRBV5-6 | 16 | TGTGCCAGCAGCTTGGCCATTGGGACAGGCCTCTATGGCTACACCTTC | CASSLAIGTGLYGYTF
TRBJ1-2 | - | TRBD1 | TRBV5-6 | 13 | TGTGCCAGCAGCTCCGGACAGGTCTATGGCTACACCTTC | CASSSGQVYGYTF
TRBJ1-6 | - | - | TRBV11-1 | 15 | TGTGCCAGCACGCGGGAGAGCTCCTATAATTCACCCCTCCACTTT | CASTRESSYNSPLHF
TRBJ2-7 | few | - | TRBV29-1 | 15 | TGCAGCGCTACGGCGGGGTCCCAGAAGCCCTACGAGCAGTACTTC | CSATAGSQKPYEQYF
TRBJ2-5 | - | TRBD1 | TRBV19 | 14 | TGTGCCAGTGCTAGGGACAGGGGTCGGCCTGCCCAGTACTTC | CASARDRGRPAQYF
TRBJ1-5 | - | TRBD1 | TRBV6-5 | 13 | TGTGCCAGCAGTCCTGACAGGGATCAGCCCCAGCATTTT | CASSPDRDQPQHF
TRBJ1-3 | - | - | TRBV5-4 | 14 | TGTGCCAGCAGCTCCCCAGGGGCTGGAAACACCATATATTTT | CASSSPGAGNTIYF
TRBJ2-5 | - | - | TRBV6-5 | 13 | TGTGCCAGCAGTTATTTCGTCGGGAAGACCCAGTACTTC | CASSYFVGKTQYF
TRBJ1-1 | once | - | TRBV7-2 | 14 | TGTGCCAGCAGCCGCCCCGCGGGGACCACTGAAGCTTTCTTT | CASSRPAGTTEAFF
TRBJ2-5 | once | - | TRBV6-4 | 15 | TGTGCCAGCAGCTCTCATCTTAGCGGCCAAGAGACCCAGTACTTC | CASSSHLSGQETQYF
TRBJ2-7 | few | - | TRBV4-2 | 12 | TGTGCCAGATTGGACAGCTCCTACGAGCAGTACTTC | CARLDSSYEQYF
TRBJ1-1 | - | TRBD1 | TRBV5-1 | 14 | TGCGCCAGCAGCGTCGGACAGGGATTGACTGAAGCTTTCTTT | CASSVGQGLTEAFF
TRBJ2-5 | many | - | TRBV6-6 | 15 | TGTGCCAGCCGGGGGGCGGGGTCCCCGGTAGAGACCCAGTACTTC | CASRGAGSPVETQYF
TRBJ1-6 | many | - | TRBV5-6 | 16 | TGTGCCAGCAGCCCGTGGGGGGGGAGTTATAATTCACCCCTCCACTTT | CASSPWGGSYNSPLHF
TRBJ1-2 | - | TRBD1 | TRBV5-1 | 14 | TGCGCCAGCAGCCCAACAGGGGCTAACTATGGCTACACCTTC | CASSPTGANYGYTF
TRBJ1-5 | - | TRBD1 | TRBV19 | 14 | TGTGCCAGTAGTATGACAGGGGAGGTTCAGCCCCAGAATTTT | CASSMTGEVQPQNF
TRBJ2-7 | - | - | TRBV5-5 | 13 | TGTGCCAGCAGCTTGACTGGTACCTACGAGCAGTACTTC | CASSLTGTYEQYF
TRBJ1-1 | - | TRBD1 | TRBV5-1 | 14 | TGCGCCAGCAGCGGGGGACAGGGGCCGTCGAAAGCTTTCTTT | CASSGGQGPSKAFF
TRBJ2-3 | - | TRBD2 | TRBV4-3 | 16 | TGCGCCAGCAGCCAACTTAGCGGGGGGCCACGGGGCACGCAGTATTTT | CASSQLSGGPRGTQYF
TRBJ1-2 | - | TRBD1 | TRBV19 | 14 | TGTGCCAGTAGCCCCACGACAGGGGACTATGGCTACACCTTC | CASSPTTGDYGYTF
TRBJ2-2 | few | - | TRBV7-2 | 16 | TGTGCCAGCCCCGTCTCTCCCACTTACAACACCGGGGAGCTGTTTTTT | CASPVSPTYNTGELFF
TRBJ2-7 | - | - | TRBV7-2 | 14 | TGTGCCAGCAGCTTAGCTCAGGCTGTATACGAGCAGTACTTC | CASSLAQAVYEQYF
TRBJ1-4 | - | - | TRBV5-6 | 16 | TGTGCCAGCAGCACCCGTTGGGGGGGCGGTGGTGAAAAACTGTTTTTT | CASSTRWGGGGEKLFF
TRBJ1-6 | - | - | TRBV6-1 | 15 | TGTGCCAGCAATCCCAGGGCGGGGGATTATTCACCCCTCCACTTT | CASNPRAGDYSPLHF
TRBJ1-4 | once | - | TRBV7-2 | 14 | TGTGCCAGCAGCTTAAACGCTAACACTAAAAAACTGTTTTTT | CASSLNANTKKLFF
TRBJ1-2 | - | - | TRBV7-9 | 14 | TGTGCCAGCAGCTTAGTGGGCCCGGGGAATGGCTACACCTTC | CASSLVGPGNGYTF
TRBJ2-6 | - | - | TRBV5-1 | 16 | TGCGCCAGCAGCTTGGTTCCAGGGGCTGGGGCCAACGTCCTGACTTTC | CASSLVPGAGANVLTF
TRBJ1-2 | - | - | TRBV19 | 11 | TGTGGGACTACGGGGGGCCTCGGCTACACCTTC | CGTTGGLGYTF
TRBJ1-4 | - | TRBD1 | TRBV5-6 | 16 | TGTGCCAGCAGCTACCGTACAGGGGCCGTTAATGAAAAACTGTTTTTT | CASSYRTGAVNEKLFF
TRBJ1-1 | few | - | TRBV5-5 | 14 | TGTGCCAGCAGCCCGCCAGGGGCGCACACTGAAGCTTTCTTT | CASSPPGAHTEAFF
TRBJ2-1 | - | TRBD1 | TRBV27 | 15 | TGTGCCAGCAGTTGGGGGACAGTTAGTTACAATGAGCAGTTCTTC | CASSWGTVSYNEQFF